This T cell receptor (beta chain) was observed in a study of cytomegalovirus exposure and HLA in healthy donors. Study results and limitations: It was likely that a cluster of highly shared sequence variants was a sequencing artifact.

Trimming cost V 6 bases and J 7 bases; bases outside gene matches: 7. This CDR3 is 15 amino acids long. Per germline, CDR1 SNHLY and CDR2 FYNNEI. As to this clone: Its target is unknown.

60 Vbeta and 13 Jbeta primers were used in PCR. Assay used: immunoSEQ multiplex PCR; TCRdb lists only in-frame clones, some missing. The sample includes under 300,000 clones, about nine tenths of them seen just once. V gene TRBV2 combines with J gene TRBJ2-7; TRBD2 matches at 15 bases. This sequence originates from a man aged 35-49 years in good health and CMV-seropositive. The sequencing sample was made of PBMCs. The CDR3 reads CASRPPGLAGGEQYF. CDR3 nucleotides: TGTGCCAGCAGACCTCCGGGACTAGCGGGAGGAGAGCAGTACTTC.